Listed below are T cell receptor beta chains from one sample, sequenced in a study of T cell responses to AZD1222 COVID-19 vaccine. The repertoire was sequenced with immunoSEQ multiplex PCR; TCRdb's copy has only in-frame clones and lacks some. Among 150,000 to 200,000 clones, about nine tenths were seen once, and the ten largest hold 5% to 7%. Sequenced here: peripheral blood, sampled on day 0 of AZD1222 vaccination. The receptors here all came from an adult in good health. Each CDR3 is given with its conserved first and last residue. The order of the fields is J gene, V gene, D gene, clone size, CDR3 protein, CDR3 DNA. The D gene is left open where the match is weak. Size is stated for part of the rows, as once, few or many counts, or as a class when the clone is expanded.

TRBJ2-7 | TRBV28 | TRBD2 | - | CASSPPRGGVRYEQYF | TGTGCCAGCAGCCCCCCCCGCGGGGGGGTCAGATACGAGCAGTACTTC
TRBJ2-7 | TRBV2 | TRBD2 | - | CASRVESGTYEQYF | TGTGCCAGCAGAGTAGAGAGCGGGACCTACGAGCAGTACTTC
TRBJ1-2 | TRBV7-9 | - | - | CASSRIGAGPYGYTF | TGTGCCAGCAGTCGGATAGGTGCCGGACCCTATGGCTACACCTTC
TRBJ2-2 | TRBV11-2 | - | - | CASSYSRGYTGELFF | TGTGCCAGCAGCTATTCCCGGGGATACACCGGGGAGCTGTTTTTT
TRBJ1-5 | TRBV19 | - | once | CASRFWRGASNQPQHF | TGTGCCAGTAGATTCTGGCGGGGGGCGAGCAATCAGCCCCAGCATTTT
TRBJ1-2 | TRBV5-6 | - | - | CASSTRRTANYGYTF | TGTGCCAGCAGCACAAGAAGGACAGCTAACTATGGCTACACCTTC
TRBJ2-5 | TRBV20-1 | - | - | CSASVRETQYF | TGCAGTGCTAGCGTAAGAGAGACCCAGTACTTC
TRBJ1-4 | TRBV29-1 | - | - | CSVFSNEKLFF | TGCAGCGTCTTCAGTAATGAAAAACTGTTTTTT
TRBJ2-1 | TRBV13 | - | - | CASSPRGGGSYNEQFF | TGTGCCAGCAGCCCCCGTGGAGGGGGCTCCTACAATGAGCAGTTCTTC
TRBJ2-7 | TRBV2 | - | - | CASRGPSYEQYF | TGTGCCAGCAGGGGACCATCCTACGAGCAGTACTTC
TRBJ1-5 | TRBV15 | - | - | CATSRDPIRGGGNQPQHF | TGTGCCACCAGCAGAGATCCCATAAGGGGAGGAGGAAATCAGCCCCAGCATTTT
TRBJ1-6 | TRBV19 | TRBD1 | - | CASRVRDRNSPLHF | TGTGCCAGTAGGGTGCGGGACAGAAATTCACCCCTCCACTTT
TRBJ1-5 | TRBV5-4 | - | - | CASSSGGGNQPQHF | TGTGCCAGCAGCTCTGGCGGCGGGAATCAGCCCCAGCATTTT
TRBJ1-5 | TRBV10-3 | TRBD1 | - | CAISEGTGSNQPQHF | TGTGCCATCAGTGAGGGGACAGGTAGCAATCAGCCCCAGCATTTT
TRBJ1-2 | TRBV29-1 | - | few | CSAGGGSRGVYGYTF | TGCAGCGCTGGAGGAGGGAGTAGGGGGGTATATGGCTACACCTTC
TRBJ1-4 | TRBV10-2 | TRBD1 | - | CASSERGQGGEKLFF | TGCGCCAGCAGTGAGCGGGGGCAGGGGGGTGAAAAACTGTTTTTT
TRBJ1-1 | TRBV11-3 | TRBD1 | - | CASSLGQGSTEAFF | TGTGCCAGCAGCTTAGGACAGGGGAGCACTGAAGCTTTCTTT
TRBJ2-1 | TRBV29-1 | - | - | CSVEQQVIYGEQFF | TGCAGCGTTGAGCAACAAGTCATCTACGGTGAGCAGTTCTTC
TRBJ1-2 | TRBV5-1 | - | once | CASSPEPNGGDYGYTF | TGCGCCAGCAGCCCAGAACCGAACGGAGGGGACTATGGCTACACCTTC
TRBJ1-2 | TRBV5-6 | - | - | CASSLGGNYGYTF | TGTGCCAGCAGCTTGGGGGGTAACTATGGCTACACCTTC
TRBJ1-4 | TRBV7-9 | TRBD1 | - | CASSTGQGGGEKLFF | TGTGCCAGCAGCACAGGACAGGGGGGAGGCGAAAAACTGTTTTTT
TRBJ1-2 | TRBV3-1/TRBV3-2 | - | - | CASSQGGSYGYTF | TGTGCCAGCAGCCAAGGGGGCAGCTATGGCTACACCTTC
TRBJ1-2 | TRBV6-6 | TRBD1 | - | CASSYMTGAVGGYTF | TGTGCCAGCAGTTACATGACAGGGGCTGTCGGTGGCTACACCTTC
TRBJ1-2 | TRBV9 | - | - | CASSAYREGSGYTF | TGTGCCAGCAGCGCTTACAGGGAGGGAAGTGGCTACACCTTC
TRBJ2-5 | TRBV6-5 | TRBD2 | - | CASTLVAGGPETQYF | TGTGCCAGCACCCTGGTGGCGGGGGGGCCAGAGACCCAGTACTTC
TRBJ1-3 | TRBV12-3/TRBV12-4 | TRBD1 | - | CASSGTGGNTIYF | TGTGCCAGCAGCGGGACAGGGGGAAACACCATATATTTT
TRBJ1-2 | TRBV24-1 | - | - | CATSDPQQGSYGYTF | TGTGCCACCAGTGATCCCCAGCAGGGGTCCTATGGCTACACCTTC
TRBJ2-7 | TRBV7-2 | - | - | CASSLARVRAGEQYF | TGTGCCAGCAGCTTGGCCAGGGTTAGGGCTGGGGAGCAGTACTTC
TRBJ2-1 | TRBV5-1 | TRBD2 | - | CASSSGSGSSYNEQFF | TGCGCCAGCAGCTCCGGGAGCGGGAGCTCCTACAATGAGCAGTTCTTC
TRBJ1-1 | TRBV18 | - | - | CASSRGAGATTEAFF | TGTGCCAGCTCACGCGGCGCGGGTGCCACCACTGAAGCTTTCTTT
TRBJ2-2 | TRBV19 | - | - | CASSIDPRGSNGELFF | TGTGCCAGTAGTATAGACCCCAGGGGTTCGAACGGGGAGCTGTTTTTT
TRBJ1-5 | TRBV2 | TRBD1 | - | CASSQIKGAGQPQHF | TGTGCCAGCAGCCAGATAAAGGGGGCCGGTCAGCCCCAGCATTTT
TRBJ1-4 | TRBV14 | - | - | CASSQDNRANEKLFF | TGTGCCAGCAGCCAAGATAACAGAGCGAATGAAAAACTGTTTTTT
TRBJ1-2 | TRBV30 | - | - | CAWSLGNYGYTF | TGTGCCTGGAGTCTCGGTAACTATGGCTACACCTTC
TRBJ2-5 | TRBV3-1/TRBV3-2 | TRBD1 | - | CASSHLPKGALETQYF | TGTGCCAGCAGCCACCTACCCAAGGGGGCGTTGGAGACCCAGTACTTC
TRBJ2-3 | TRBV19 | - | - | CASRFEGQGPDTQYF | TGTGCCAGTAGATTCGAGGGACAAGGTCCAGATACGCAGTATTTT
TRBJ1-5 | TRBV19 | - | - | CASGDSQRSNQPQHF | TGTGCCAGTGGGGACTCCCAGAGGAGCAATCAGCCCCAGCATTTT
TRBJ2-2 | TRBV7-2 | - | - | CASSFSSGQNTGELFF | TGTGCCAGCAGCTTCAGCTCCGGCCAGAACACCGGGGAGCTGTTTTTT
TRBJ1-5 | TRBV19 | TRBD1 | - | CASTPTGSNAENQPQHF | TGTGCCAGTACCCCGACAGGGTCAAATGCCGAGAATCAGCCCCAGCATTTT
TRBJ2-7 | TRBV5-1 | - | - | CASSPGRHLSRSYEQYF | TGCGCCAGCAGCCCGGGGAGACATCTCTCTCGCTCCTACGAGCAGTACTTC
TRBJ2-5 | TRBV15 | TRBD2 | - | CATSRDKAGGETQYF | TGTGCCACCAGCAGAGATAAGGCGGGGGGAGAGACCCAGTACTTC
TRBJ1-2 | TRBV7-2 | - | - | CASSLNPNWGGGYTF | TGTGCCAGCAGCTTAAATCCAAATTGGGGGGGTGGCTACACCTTC
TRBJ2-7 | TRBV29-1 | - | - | CSATVSLEQYF | TGCAGCGCGACAGTTTCTTTAGAGCAGTACTTC
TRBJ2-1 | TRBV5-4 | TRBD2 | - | CASRLNRGTSAHNEQFF | TGTGCCAGCAGATTGAATAGGGGTACTAGCGCTCACAATGAGCAGTTCTTC
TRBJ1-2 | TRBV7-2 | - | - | CASRSPGQIYGYTF | TGTGCCAGCAGATCCCCGGGACAAATCTATGGCTACACCTTC
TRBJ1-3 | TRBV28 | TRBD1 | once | CASRRLGTDSGNTIYF | TGTGCCAGCAGACGCCTCGGGACAGACTCTGGAAACACCATATATTTT
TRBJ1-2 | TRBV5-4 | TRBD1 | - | CASSIRDRGRYNGYTF | TGTGCCAGCAGCATCCGGGACAGGGGGCGCTATAATGGCTACACCTTC
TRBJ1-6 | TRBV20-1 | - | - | CSADVPPLHF | TGCAGTGCCGATGTTCCACCCCTCCACTTT
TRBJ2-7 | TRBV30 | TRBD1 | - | CAWSVSRTGLGGQYF | TGTGCCTGGAGTGTATCGCGGACAGGACTCGGAGGGCAGTACTTC
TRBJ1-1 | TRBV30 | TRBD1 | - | CAWSVPATRQGTAFF | TGTGCCTGGAGTGTACCCGCTACAAGACAGGGCACGGCTTTCTTT
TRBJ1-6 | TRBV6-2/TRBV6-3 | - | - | CASSYVESSYNSPLHF | TGTGCCAGCAGTTACGTGGAGAGCTCCTATAATTCACCCCTCCACTTT
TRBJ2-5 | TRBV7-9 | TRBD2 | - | CASSLGLAGTQYF | TGTGCCAGCAGCTTGGGACTAGCGGGGACCCAGTACTTC
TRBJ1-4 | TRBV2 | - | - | CASRKEQGTNEKLFF | TGTGCCAGCAGAAAAGAACAGGGAACTAATGAAAAACTGTTTTTT
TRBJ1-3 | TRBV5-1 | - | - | CASSLKGDGNTIYF | TGCGCCAGCAGCTTGAAGGGGGACGGAAACACCATATATTTT
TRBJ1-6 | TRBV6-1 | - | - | CASSEFPGTPESLHF | TGTGCCAGCAGTGAATTTCCCGGGACCCCAGAATCCCTCCACTTT
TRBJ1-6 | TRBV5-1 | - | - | CASSSRTDNSPLHF | TGCGCCAGCAGCTCCCGGACAGATAATTCACCCCTCCACTTT
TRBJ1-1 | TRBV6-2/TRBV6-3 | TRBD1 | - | CASSTYRTGSSEAFF | TGTGCCAGCAGTACATACAGGACAGGCTCCTCTGAAGCTTTCTTT
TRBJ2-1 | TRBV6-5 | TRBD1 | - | CASREGANIDEQFF | TGTGCCAGCAGAGAGGGGGCAAATATCGATGAGCAGTTCTTC
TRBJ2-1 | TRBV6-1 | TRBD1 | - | CASSEDGTGFRAKSNEQFF | TGTGCCAGCAGTGAAGATGGGACAGGGTTCAGGGCGAAGAGCAATGAGCAGTTCTTC
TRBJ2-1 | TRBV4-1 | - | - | CASTGGGRGTYNEQFF | TGCGCCAGCACCGGGGGTGGGCGGGGAACATACAATGAGCAGTTCTTC